This entry concerns a single T cell receptor (beta chain). Its cognate antigen has yet to be identified. The record has no base qualities; no much larger clone is one base away. The record originates from a study of blood T cells in healthy people across ages (dated by TCRdb to between 2014 and 2017). Describing the broader study: Template switching captured roughly one uniquely barcoded TCR beta cDNA molecule per two T cells in model experiments. The study measured age-related changes in TCR beta repertoire diversity using deep sequencing normalized with unique cDNA molecular identifiers. To avoid experimental bias, donors of different ages were randomly spread across the sequencing lanes. Using the same blood draw, the study looked at two additional independent replicas of 1 million unique cDNA reads for two donors, one aged 18 to 29 and the other aged 80 or older. The donors were divided into four age groups: young (average roughly 17 years), middle-aged (roughly 42), aged (about 56) and long-lived (about 84).

Libraries were prepared through 5' RACE. The second PCR ran for roughly 7 to 11 cycles and used a J-beta primer mix along with a sample-barcoded 5' primer. Each TCR beta cDNA molecule received a unique molecular identifier from a template-switch 5' adaptor carrying 12 random nucleotides. Each sample yielded at least 2.5 million CDR3-containing paired-end reads. First-strand cDNA synthesis was performed from all RNA using the Mint cDNA synthesis kit, with priming by a TRBC-specific oligonucleotide. After uracil-DNA glycosylase treatment, a first 18-cycle PCR used universal primers M1SS and BC2_uni_R on all cDNA. The published analysis was carried out like this. Each sample was normalized by randomly selecting 1 million high-quality reads, each carrying a distinct molecular identifier. Reads sharing molecular identifiers were discarded rather than binned into consensus sequences. MiTCR, set to a Q25 quality threshold and the strictest error-elimination algorithm, was used for CDR3 identification, clonotype clustering and error correction. A nonparametric unseen species model using Euler transformation provided a lower-bound estimate of total TCR beta diversity. The public reads were reprocessed in TCRdb via fastp at Q25 and MiXCR, keeping in-frame beta chains. Duplicate CDR3 protein sequences are folded into a single record with the most common DNA and genes. The V and J calls, along with clone size, are taken from TCRdb and not from the paper's own processing. Within this sample are fewer than 2 million distinct CDR3 sequences, with about two fifths of them counted one time only. The ten largest clones add up to approximately 22% of the sample.

The investigation overall reported the following: As age increased, observed TCR beta diversity per million T cells dropped in a roughly linear way, and a significant reduction was already evident by age around 41. The percentage of naive T cells measured by flow cytometry correlated strongly with observed TCR beta diversity. Bulk unsorted PBMC profiling prevented conclusive comparison of naive and antigen-experienced compartments. Estimates of total diversity from one million sequenced T cells were regarded as lower bounds and underestimates. Compared with the aged group, more naive CD4+ T cells, fewer expanded clones and increased TCR diversity were shown by the long-lived group, suggesting age selection. Because the CMV infection status of the donors was unknown, age-related changes in expanded clonotypes may potentially have been confounded.

The donors were around 39 Caucasian individuals from Russia, aged 6 to 90 years, who were systemically healthy. Roughly 9 milliliters of peripheral blood were drawn from each donor into EDTA-treated Vacutainer tubes. Ficoll-Paque density-gradient centrifugation was used to isolate PBMCs, with at least 7 million per sample. Total RNA, at least 6 micrograms per sample, was extracted from PBMCs with Trizol reagent. The percentages of naive CD45RAhigh/CD27high T cells were determined by flow cytometry on a PBMC aliquot from every donor. V is cut by 0 bases and J by 4 bases, and the space between the germline ends is 20 bases. Its CDR3 holds 18 amino acids, cysteine through phenylalanine. Solely the CDR3 DNA is kept, with 54 bases framed from the first base. CDR1 and CDR2, looked up from the germline V gene, are LGHNA and YSLEER.

Sequencing was done on a sample of blood. This clonotype originated in a human donor in good health. Rearrangement joined TRBV4-3 to TRBJ2-3; the D segment may tentatively be TRBD1 or TRBD2, each giving 5 matched bases. CDR3 protein: CASSQEVGAPIGPDTQYF. The sequenced DNA: TGCGCCAGCAGCCAAGAGGTCGGGGCCCCCATCGGTCCAGATACGCAGTATTTT.